This TCR beta chain appears in the sequencing data of a study of CD8 T cells in Susac syndrome. At the level of the study: When blood was drawn, patients with Susac syndrome were on intravenous immunoglobulin alone, on corticosteroids, or therapy-naive.

To note about this clonotype: Its antigen remains unknown.

This CDR3 comprises 15 residues. The germline V gene has CDR1 SGHTA and CDR2 FQGTGA. With V trimmed by 5 bases and J by 7 bases, 6 bases remained unmatched. TCR beta sequencing covered blood CD8+ and CD4+ T cells. cDNA came from roughly 0.53 to 1 ug RNA primed by random hexamers. Amplification of the TCR beta CDR3 was carried out by immunoSEQ multiplex PCR, which spanned a total of 54 Vbeta and 13 Jbeta segments. TCRdb re-called the immunoSEQ multiplex PCR reads with MiXCR, one entry per CDR3 protein. The table records roughly 190,000 distinct CDR3 sequences, under 97% of them present only once. Findings of the study overall: The CD4+ T cell repertoires from Susac syndrome exhibited no clonal expansion.

The sequencing input was CD4+ T cells from PBMCs. The clonotype was recovered from a human donor with Susac syndrome. The chain joins TRBV7-3 to TRBJ1-6; 9 nucleotides agree with TRBD1. This chain's CDR3 is CASSPGTGRNSPLHF. The CDR3 DNA sequence: TGTGCCAGCAGCCCCGGGACAGGGAGGAATTCACCCCTCCACTTT.